The rows below give T cell receptor beta chains drawn from one sample of a study of technical replicates of blood from a handful of donors. Clones were sequenced by immunoSEQ multiplex PCR, and TCRdb holds only the in-frame ones, with some missing. The table includes some 57,000 clones, almost 97% detected once. Sequenced material: T cells isolated from PBMCs. These receptors were collected from a human donor in good health. CDR3s leave out the opening cysteine and the closing phenylalanine or tryptophan.

CDR3aa | v_gene
ASMIREGGPYEQY | TRBV4-1
ASSNLGLAGYNEQF | TRBV4-1
ASSLVLTRVVEAF | TRBV28
ASRGSAGGSEQF | TRBV19
ASRGQGGSGELF | TRBV6-5
ASSDLNEQY | TRBV6-1
ASTIGTSGDNEQF | TRBV4-2
ASRPQGYTGELF | TRBV6-5
AISERATGQGGAETQY | TRBV10-3
ASSFPLAGAHNEQF | TRBV28
ASRQGTTTTEAF | TRBV5-1
ASQAASGGTYEQY | TRBV2
ASGFRENTEAF | TRBV12-5
ASSSRQGASYNEQF | TRBV28
AISSLGALGSEAF | TRBV10-3
ASSELTGANEQY | TRBV6-1
ASSLGQLPQPQH | TRBV11-2
SAAGDRAYNEQF | TRBV29-1
ASSRPQREPYEQY | TRBV4-1
ASSQDREVSEAF | TRBV4-2
ASRYETGGVEQY | TRBV6-5